This record concerns one T cell receptor (beta chain) sequence. Its matching antigen is unknown. Sequence at one end of the junction differs from germline and may be a read error. The TCR beta CDR3 regions underwent amplification using RNA transcripts as the source. Initially, a first-round RT-PCR of the TCR CDR3 employed the HTBI primer set. TCRdb used MiXCR to reprocess the multiplex PCR reads, holding one entry per CDR3 protein. The sample consists of hundreds of thousands of distinct CDR3 sequences, 45% of them appearing once. The data belong to a study of T cells in Graves' hyperthyroidism and ophthalmopathy. Regarding the study as a whole: Blood also showed most of the thyroid clonotypes that were expanded above 0.001. Ophthalmopathy was told apart from stable hyperthyroidism by a 13 V-J model.

The sequence came from an adult man with Graves' disease, either hyperthyroidism or ophthalmopathy (not recorded which). Material for sequencing was peripheral blood or thyroid tissue (not recorded which).

In DNA form, the CDR3 reads TGTGCCATCAGTGAGTCAGCCCAAGCTTTCTTT. This codes for CAISESAQAFF. The gene calls are TRBV12-3 or TRBV12-4 and TRBJ1-1; no reliable D call. The CDR3 spans 11 residues.